One sample yielded the 15 T cell receptor beta chains listed below, sequenced in a study of blood T cell repertoires in COVID-19. This table comes from immunoSEQ multiplex PCR, and its TCRdb copy is limited to in-frame clones, with some not included. The table lists about 59,000 clones, more than 60% of them singletons. The sample consisted of peripheral blood. The receptors were gathered from a human donor in a cohort sampled during active COVID-19.

This rearrangement joins TRBV13 to TRBJ1-2, with D perhaps matching TRBD1 (6 bases). The CDR3 totals 17 residues. Trimming cost V 6 bases and J 4 bases, with 24 bases left between them. Per germline, CDR1 PRHDT and CDR2 FYEKMQ (reference sequence). CDR3 in amino acids: CASSTSGTPSGGYGYTF. CDR3 nucleotides: TGTGCCAGCAGTACATCCGGGACACCTTCGGGTGGCTATGGCTACACCTTC. Full variable domain (remainder filled in from reference TRBV13 and TRBJ1-2): AAGVIQSPRHLIKEKRETATLKCYPIPRHDTVYWYQQGPGQDPQFLISFYEKMQSDKGSIPDRFSAQQFSDYHSELNMSSLELGDSALYFCASSTSGTPSGGYGYTFGSGTRLTVV.

The chain's CDR3 is CASSLQPQYEQYF. The CDR3 nucleotides read TGTGCCAGCAGTCTCCAACCACAGTACGAGCAGTACTTC. The chain joins TRBV7-2 to TRBJ2-7, with unresolved D. The V gene lost 6 bases and the J gene lost 4 bases, with 13 bases spanning the gap. In germline, CDR1 is SGHTA, CDR2 FQGNSA. The CDR3 is 13 amino acids.

V gene TRBV5-4 combines with J gene TRBJ1-2; 7 positions agree with TRBD1. V trimming: 4 bases; J trimming: 5 bases; junction bases outside the gene matches: 11. The CDR3 has 15 residues. Germline-derived CDR1 and CDR2 are SGHNT and YYREEE (reference sequence). CDR3 region: CASSEKTGVSYGYTF. The CDR3 nucleotides are TGTGCCAGCAGCGAAAAAACAGGGGTCTCTTATGGCTACACCTTC.

The sample holds one count of this clone. The chain joins TRBV6-2 or TRBV6-3 to TRBJ2-1, with 7 bases that match TRBD2. Germline assignment: CDR1 MNHEY and CDR2 SVGEGT. The ends lost 6 bases at V and 8 bases at J; junction bases unmatched: 19. The CDR3 is 17 residues long. Here the CDR3 reads CASSPHPGAPRGDEQFF. The CDR3 DNA follows: TGTGCCAGCAGCCCTCATCCCGGAGCCCCCCGGGGGGATGAGCAGTTCTTC.

This clone showed up just once. The chain joins TRBV7-2 to TRBJ1-3; 7 nucleotides line up with TRBD1. The V and J ends lost 1 base and 0 bases, in that order; junction bases with no gene match: 9. Germline CDR1 reads SGHTA; CDR2 reads FQGNSA. This CDR3 region has 18 residues. Here the CDR3 DNA reads TGTGCCAGCAGCTTAGGCAACAGGGGAGGTTCCTCTGGAAACACCATATATTTT. It specifies CASSLGNRGGSSGNTIYF. Variable domain in full (rest from reference TRBV7-2 and TRBJ1-3): GAGVSQSPSNKVTEKGKDVELRCDPISGHTALYWYRQSLGQGLEFLIYFQGNSAPDKSGLPSDRFSAERTGGSVSTLTIQRTQQEDSAVYLCASSLGNRGGSSGNTIYFGEGSWLTVV.

CDR3 DNA: TGTGCCAGCAGCTTAGATCTCGGGGGGGCTCAAGAGACCCAGTACTTC. This sequence encodes CASSLDLGGAQETQYF. The chain links TRBV11-2 to TRBJ2-5; 8 nucleotides line up with TRBD2. The CDR3 loop spans 16 amino acids. Losses at the gene ends were 0 bases for V and 2 bases for J; bases not matched to a gene: 5. From germline, CDR1 is SGHAT and CDR2 FQNNGV.

J is TRBJ2-5 and V is TRBV6-5, with TRBD2 matching 7 bases. The germline V gene encodes CDR1 MNHEY and CDR2 SVGAGI. Trimming at V came to 4 bases and at J to 3 bases, leaving 2 bases not matched to a gene. This CDR3 comprises 13 residues. CDR3 loop: CASSWTRKETQYF. The CDR3 DNA reads TGTGCCAGCAGTTGGACTAGAAAAGAGACCCAGTACTTC.

This chain links TRBV11-2 with TRBJ2-2; 12 bases map to TRBD2. V lost 3 bases and J lost 2; bases outside the gene matches: 7. The germline CDR1 and CDR2 sequences are SGHAT and FQNNGV. CDR3 size: 18 residues. The CDR3 region is CASSFPQTSGRNTGELFF. CDR3 coding DNA: TGTGCCAGCAGCTTTCCCCAGACTAGCGGGAGAAACACCGGGGAGCTGTTTTTT.

Comment on this clone: A read error may account for a junction end that differs from germline. The genes are TRBV2 and TRBJ1-4; D possibly corresponds to TRBD1 (5 bases). The germline CDR1 and CDR2 sequences are SNHLY and FYNNEI. The CDR3 contains 14 residues. The CDR3 sequence: CASSGWTTNEKLFF. CDR3 nucleotides: TGTGCCAGCAGTGGCTGGACAACGAATGAAAAACTGTTTTTT. Filled out from reference TRBV2 and TRBJ1-4, the complete variable domain reads EPEVTQTPSHQVTQMGQEVILRCVPISNHLYFYWYRQILGQKVEFLVSFYNNEISEKSEIFDDQFSVERPDGSNFTLKIRSTKLEDSAMYFCASSGWTTNEKLFFGSGTQLSVL.

This rearrangement joins TRBV6-6 to TRBJ2-1; D call uncertain. The germline V gene has CDR1 MNHNY and CDR2 SVGAGI (reference sequence). V was cut by 6 bases and J by 4 bases, with 7 bases left in between. The CDR3 totals 12 residues. In DNA, the CDR3 is TGTGCCAGCAGCCACACATACAATGAGCAGTTCTTC. As protein: CASSHTYNEQFF.

DNA of the CDR3: TGTGCCAGCAGGCGGGGGGCGGCGAACACCGGGGAGCTGTTTTTT. Protein sequence: CASRRGAANTGELFF. The chain recombines TRBV6-5 with TRBJ2-2; 8 nucleotides line up with TRBD2. Trimming removed 6 bases from V and 0 bases from J; junction bases left unmatched: 3. Germline V gives CDR1 MNHEY, CDR2 SVGAGI. CDR3 length equals 15 residues.

V gene TRBV18 combines with J gene TRBJ2-6; TRBD2 might be the D (5 bases). The V gene lost 6 bases and the J gene lost 0 bases, with 21 bases spanning the gap. The length of the CDR3 is 19 residues. CDR1 and CDR2 (germline): KGHSH, LQKENI. CDR3 protein: CASSFESPAAFSGANVLTF. The CDR3 region has the DNA TGTGCCAGCTCCTTTGAATCCCCAGCGGCTTTCTCTGGGGCCAACGTCCTGACTTTC.

V usage is TRBV20-1 and J usage is TRBJ2-1; D may be TRBD1 (5 bases). From germline, CDR1 is DFQATT and CDR2 SNEGSKA (reference sequence). The CDR3 sequence is 10 residues long. V gave up 6 bases and J gave up 9 bases, with 9 bases separating them. The CDR3 DNA sequence: TGCAGTGCCCCAAGGGGTGAGCAGTTCTTC. Protein: CSAPRGEQFF.

The chain couples TRBV30 to TRBJ1-3; a weak D match, TRBD1 (6 bases). The CDR3 is 13 amino acids. CDR1 and CDR2 (germline): GTSNPN, SVGIG (reference sequence). V shed 6 bases and J shed 0 bases, with 9 bases lying between them. CDR3 residues: CACTGSSGNTIYF. The DNA of the CDR3 is TGTGCCTGTACAGGGTCCTCTGGAAACACCATATATTTT. Full variable domain (outside the CDR3, taken from reference TRBV30 and TRBJ1-3): SQTIHQWPATLVQPVGSPLSLECTVEGTSNPNLYWYRQAAGRGLQLLFYSVGIGQISSEVPQNLSASRPQDRQFILSSKKLLLSDSGFYLCACTGSSGNTIYFGEGSWLTVV.

V gene TRBV7-2 combines with J gene TRBJ2-2; D is possibly TRBD2 (6 bases). Germline V gives CDR1 SGHTA, CDR2 FQGNSA. V lost 0 bases and J 2 bases, leaving 13 bases between the germline ends. The CDR3 spans 17 residues. The CDR3 bases are TGTGCCAGCAGCTTAGCGTGGGGAGGAAGCAACACCGGGGAGCTGTTTTTT. Translating gives CASSLAWGGSNTGELFF.